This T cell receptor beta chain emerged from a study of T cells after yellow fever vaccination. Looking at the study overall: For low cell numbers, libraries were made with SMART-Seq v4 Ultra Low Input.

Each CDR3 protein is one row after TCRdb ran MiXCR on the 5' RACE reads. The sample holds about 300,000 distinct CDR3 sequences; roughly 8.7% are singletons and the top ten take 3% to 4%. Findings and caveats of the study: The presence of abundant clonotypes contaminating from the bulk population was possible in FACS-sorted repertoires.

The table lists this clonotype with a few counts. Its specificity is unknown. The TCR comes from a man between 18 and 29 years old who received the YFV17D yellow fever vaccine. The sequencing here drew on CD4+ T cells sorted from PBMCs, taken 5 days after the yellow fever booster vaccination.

The CDR3 sequence is CASSTGGAWETQYF. CDR3 nucleotides: TGTGCCAGCAGCACCGGGGGGGCCTGGGAGACCCAGTACTTC. The rearrangement uses TRBV6-5 and TRBJ2-5, with 8 nucleotides matching TRBD2. The CDR3 sequence is 14 residues long. Germline assignment: CDR1 MNHEY and CDR2 SVGAGI. V was clipped by 6 bases and J by 5 bases; unmatched bases: 8.